This is a list of T cell receptor beta chains from one sample in a study of T cells expressing NK-cell markers. TCRdb reprocessed the 5' RACE reads, keeping one entry per CDR3 protein, no DNA. Seen in this sample are some 500,000 distinct CDR3 sequences; the ten most common clones hold about 1.5%. The specimen sequenced was blood T cells: a sorted CD56 or NKG2C T cell subset, CD4+ or CD8+ T cells, or bulk PBMC T cells (not recorded which). The receptors originated from a woman in her fifties or sixties in good health. CDR3s include the opening cysteine and the closing phenylalanine or tryptophan. Each record gives: J gene, V gene, CDR3 protein.

TRBJ1-5 | TRBV12-3/TRBV12-4 | CASRQTGNQPQHF
TRBJ2-1 | TRBV7-6 | CASSLAWTSPYNEQFF
TRBJ1-5 | TRBV21-1 | CASSLPRGQPQHF
TRBJ2-1 | TRBV12-3/TRBV12-4 | CASSWKRVGGGEQFF
TRBJ2-1 | TRBV5-1 | CASRSSGMEFGNEQFF
TRBJ2-1 | TRBV27 | CASSFGLAGGPRVLNEQFF
TRBJ1-1 | TRBV20-1 | CSAIPGTGMNTEAFF
TRBJ2-1 | TRBV28 | CASTGGGVVNEQFF
TRBJ2-1 | TRBV5-1 | CASSLREVAGVNEQFF
TRBJ2-7 | TRBV2 | CASSNSGRVYEQYF
TRBJ2-5 | TRBV14 | CASSQGRGRETQYF